The next 25 T cell receptor beta chains were all read from a single sample in a study of T cell repertoires in cytomegalovirus infection. MiXCR was run by TCRdb on the reads, yielding one entry per CDR3 protein. The sample shows roughly 500,000 distinct CDR3 sequences, 11% of them seen only once. The sequencing sample was made of PBMCs. The origin of the receptors is a human donor in good health (CMV status not recorded). Some clones in this sample may be carry-over from other donors' samples.

The rearrangement links TRBV15 to TRBJ2-1; 8 bases line up with TRBD2. After removal of 5 bases from V and 3 bases from J, the junction contained 12 bases not matched to a gene. Germline V CDR1 and CDR2: LNHNV, YYDKDF (reference sequence). CDR3 size: 17 residues. In nucleotides, the CDR3 is TGTGCCACCAGCTCTTCCCGGGGACTAGGGCTCTACAATGAGCAGTTCTTC. Encoded protein: CATSSSRGLGLYNEQFF.

This clonotype was seen more than once but under ten times. The CDR3 is CASRRGRETQYF. CDR3 sequence (DNA): TGTGCCAGCAGGAGAGGGAGGGAGACCCAGTACTTC. The chain has TRBV6-5 and TRBJ2-5, with D possibly TRBD2 on 6 matching bases. CDR1 is MNHEY and CDR2 is SVGAGI in the germline V gene. V dropped 6 bases and J dropped 5 bases, with 10 bases sitting between them. The CDR3 is 12 amino acids.

In this sample, this clonotype turned up many times. The chain combines TRBV6-2 or TRBV6-3 with TRBJ2-2, with D unclear. Trimming pared 6 bases from V and 4 bases from J, leaving 15 bases between. There are 15 residues in the CDR3. The germline CDR1 and CDR2 sequences are MNHEY and SVGEGT. The CDR3 here is CASRGPATFTGELFF. CDR3 bases: TGTGCCAGCAGGGGTCCGGCCACCTTCACCGGGGAGCTGTTTTTT.

This clonotype was found a few times. The chain is built from TRBV30 and TRBJ2-1; TRBD2 matches at 8 bases. The V gene end was trimmed by 1 base and the J gene end by 12 bases; junction bases not matched to a gene: 2. This CDR3 has 11 amino acids. Germline CDR1 is GTSNPN and CDR2 is SVGIG (reference sequence). The CDR3 region has the DNA TGTGCCTGGAGTGCAACTAGCGGGCAGTTCTTC. Amino acids: CAWSATSGQFF.

Notes on this clonotype: Possible read error: a much larger clone is one base away. The rearrangement joins TRBV10-3 to TRBJ1-5, with D maybe TRBD1 (6 bases). CDR3 length: 13 amino acids. V lost 4 bases and J 5 bases, leaving 9 bases between the germline ends. CDR1 is ENHRY and CDR2 is SYGVKD in the germline V gene. CDR3 in amino acids: CAISVDRDQPQHF. CDR3 DNA sequence: TGTGCCATCAGTGTGGACAGAGATCAGCCCCAGCATTTT.

In this sample, this clonotype turned up a few times. The V call is TRBV10-3, the J call TRBJ1-1, with D unresolved. Germline CDR1 reads ENHRY; CDR2 reads SYGVKD. The CDR3 is made up of 13 amino acids. V was clipped by 7 bases and J by 3 bases, with 12 bases between them. The CDR3 here is CAINPTIDTEAFF. In nucleotides, the CDR3 is TGTGCCATCAATCCTACTATCGACACTGAAGCTTTCTTT.

CDR3: CASSVSSGLLGTEAFF. For the CDR3, the DNA is TGTGCCAGCAGCGTCTCCTCGGGACTCCTGGGCACTGAAGCTTTCTTT. The chain carries TRBV9 and TRBJ1-1, with TRBD1 as a possible D gene (5 bases). The CDR3 extends over 16 amino acids. The V gene's germline CDR1 is SGDLS and CDR2 YYNGEE. V lost 2 bases, J lost 4 bases, and 18 bases lay in between.

The rearrangement links TRBV5-1 to TRBJ2-6; no clear D. The CDR3 is 14 residues long. Deletions cut 4 bases from V and 13 bases from J, with 18 bases between. Germline CDR1 SGHRS, CDR2 YFSETQ. The CDR3 DNA sequence: TGCGCCAGCAGCACCTCGGACGGCTTAAGGGTCCTGACTTTC. The encoded protein is CASSTSDGLRVLTF.

There are many counts of this clonotype. The V call is TRBV11-3, the J call TRBJ2-5; D unresolved. The CDR3 covers 15 residues. Trimming shortened V by 5 bases and J by 3 bases, and 16 bases separated the two germline ends. CDR1 and CDR2 from the germline V gene are SGHNT and YENEEA. The CDR3 here is CASSPGEIEKETQYF. In nucleotides, the CDR3 is TGTGCCAGCAGCCCGGGCGAGATTGAAAAAGAGACCCAGTACTTC. The full variable domain, rest sourced from reference TRBV11-3 and TRBJ2-5, is EAGVVQSPRYKIIEKKQPVAFWCNPISGHNTLYWYLQNLGQGPELLIRYENEEAVDDSQLPKDRFSAERLKGVDSTLKIQPAELGDSAVYLCASSPGEIEKETQYFGPGTRLLVL.

This clonotype was counted many times. V usage is TRBV7-8 and J usage is TRBJ1-5; D not resolved. The CDR3 is 18 amino acids. Trimming took 1 base from V and 5 from J, leaving 21 bases between them. Germline V gene data show CDR1 as SGHVS and CDR2 as FQNEAQ. CDR3 residues: CASSLVPMPAPKDQPQHF. CDR3 nucleotide sequence: TGTGCCAGCAGCTTAGTGCCGATGCCAGCTCCAAAAGATCAGCCCCAGCATTTT.

This clonotype was observed a few times. The V call is TRBV28, the J call TRBJ2-3; D is unresolved. The V and J ends lost 6 bases and 3 bases respectively, with 13 bases between them. CDR3 length equals 14 residues. Germline V gene lookup returns CDR1 MDHEN and CDR2 SYDVKM. The CDR3 nucleotides read TGTGCCAGCAGCCAGGCTTCCCTAACAGATACGCAGTATTTT. This sequence encodes CASSQASLTDTQYF. Full variable domain (missing parts from reference TRBV28 and TRBJ2-3): DVKVTQSSRYLVKRTGEKVFLECVQDMDHENMFWYRQDPGLGLRLIYFSYDVKMKEKGDIPEGYSVSREKKERFSLILESASTNQTSMYLCASSQASLTDTQYFGPGTRLTVL.

This chain uses TRBV5-1 with TRBJ1-1, with D possibly being TRBD1 (6 bases). Germline V gives CDR1 SGHRS, CDR2 YFSETQ. There are 15 residues in the CDR3. Trimming took 0 bases from V and 3 from J, leaving 12 bases between them. CDR3 sequence (DNA): TGCGCCAGCAGCTTGGAGGGGGTGGACCACACTGAAGCTTTCTTT. It specifies CASSLEGVDHTEAFF.

This clonotype was counted ten times or more. The rearrangement links TRBV6-1 to TRBJ2-7; 7 bases fit TRBD1. V was pared by 5 bases and J by 4 bases, with 14 bases of the junction left unmatched. The CDR3 is 16 residues long. Germline assignment: CDR1 MNHNS and CDR2 SASEGT. As DNA, the CDR3 is TGTGCCAGCAGTCCTAAGGGGGCCCCGATGGTGTACGAGCAGTACTTC. Amino acid sequence: CASSPKGAPMVYEQYF.

The chain is built from TRBV3-1 and TRBJ2-5; the match to TRBD1 covers 10 bases. With 0 bases clipped from V and 5 bases from J, the junction kept 12 bases outside the gene matches. CDR1 is LGHDT and CDR2 is YNNKEL in the germline V gene (reference sequence). CDR3 length: 18 residues. The CDR3 region is CASSQERLRQGAGETQYF. In DNA, the CDR3 is TGTGCCAGCAGCCAAGAACGGCTCAGACAGGGGGCAGGGGAGACCCAGTACTTC.

At least ten counts were recorded for this clonotype. The chain links TRBV12-3 or TRBV12-4 to TRBJ2-7; 7 positions match TRBD1. Losses at the gene ends were 6 bases for V and 1 base for J; bases not matched to a gene: 3. The CDR3 sequence is 13 residues long. The CDR3 protein is CASSRTGSYEQYF. The CDR3 DNA sequence: TGTGCCAGCAGCCGGACAGGTTCCTACGAGCAGTACTTC.

This clonotype was seen many times. The rearrangement uses TRBV6-1 and TRBJ2-2; D tentatively reads TRBD1 or TRBD2 (5 bases each). This CDR3 is built from 16 residues. With 5 bases removed from V and 0 bases from J, the gap between germline ends came to 13 bases. Germline assignment: CDR1 MNHNS and CDR2 SASEGT. The CDR3 DNA sequence: TGTGCCAGCAGTCCCACCTGGGGGACGAACACCGGGGAGCTGTTTTTT. Translation: CASSPTWGTNTGELFF.

This clonotype was found many times. The rearrangement joins TRBV5-4 to TRBJ1-2; no reliable D call. In germline, CDR1 is SGHNT, CDR2 YYREEE (reference sequence). The CDR3 length is 14 residues. With 1 base removed from V and 4 bases from J, the gap between germline ends came to 11 bases. This CDR3 is CASSLQQRVYGYTF. CDR3 sequence (DNA): TGTGCCAGCAGCTTGCAACAAAGGGTCTATGGCTACACCTTC.

This rearrangement joins TRBV11-3 to TRBJ2-5; tentative D call: TRBD2 (6 bases). V was shortened by 1 base and J by 5 bases, with 14 bases between the two germline ends. The germline gives CDR1 SGHNT, CDR2 YENEEA. The CDR3 length is 15 residues. The CDR3 coding sequence is TGTGCCAGCAGCTTAGGGTCCGGGAGCTCGGAGACCCAGTACTTC. It codes for CASSLGSGSSETQYF.

This clonotype was seen only a few times. This chain links TRBV20-1 with TRBJ1-3, with D possibly matching TRBD1 (5 bases). Trimming took off 2 bases at V and 13 bases at J, with 12 bases between the two ends. The CDR3 loop spans 11 amino acids. Germline CDR1 DFQATT, CDR2 SNEGSKA (reference sequence). In nucleotides, the CDR3 is TGCAGTGCTAGAAGGGGTTCAGATATATATTTT. Encoded protein: CSARRGSDIYF.

The chain employs TRBV14 and TRBJ1-6; no reliable D call. The CDR3 extends over 13 amino acids. V shed 6 bases and J shed 7 bases, with 10 bases lying between them. In germline, CDR1 is SGHDN, CDR2 FVKESK. CDR3 sequence reads: CASRALRNSPLHF. The CDR3 coding sequence is TGTGCCAGCAGGGCATTGAGGAATTCACCCCTCCACTTT.

This clonotype has a count of ten or more. The chain recombines TRBV18 with TRBJ2-2; D unclear. The V end lost 2 bases, the J end lost 0 bases, and 7 bases lay between the germline ends. The V gene's germline CDR1 is KGHSH and CDR2 LQKENI. The CDR3 has 15 residues. DNA for the CDR3: TGTGCCAGCTCACCAGGGGATGCGAACACCGGGGAGCTGTTTTTT. This codes for CASSPGDANTGELFF.

V is TRBV7-2 and J is TRBJ2-7; no definite D call. The V gene's germline CDR1 is SGHTA and CDR2 FQGNSA. V lost 5 bases and J 6 bases, leaving 14 bases between the germline ends. This CDR3 is built from 13 residues. The CDR3: CASSLRIRREQYF. The CDR3, as DNA: TGTGCCAGCAGCCTTCGGATTAGACGCGAGCAGTACTTC.

This clonotype showed up many times. The chain employs TRBV6-1 and TRBJ2-1, with 9 bases aligning to TRBD2. CDR1 is MNHNS and CDR2 is SASEGT in the germline V gene. This CDR3 is 15 amino acids long. With V trimmed by 6 bases and J by 2 bases, 5 bases remained unmatched. The CDR3 DNA reads TGTGCCAGCAGGTTTTCTAGCGGGACCTACAATGAGCAGTTCTTC. This translates into CASRFSSGTYNEQFF.

Remarks on this clonotype: One end of the junction fails to match germline, which may point to a read error. The chain carries TRBV20-1 and TRBJ2-7; D is perhaps TRBD2 (7 bases). CDR1 and CDR2 (germline): DFQATT, SNEGSKA (reference sequence). The length of the CDR3 is 18 residues. The DNA of the CDR3 is TGCGGTGCTAGAGGTGTCGGGGGGCCGGGTAGGATCTCCTACGAGCAGTACTTC. Translated: CGARGVGGPGRISYEQYF.

This clonotype has just a few counts. The chain joins TRBV20-1 to TRBJ1-5; 9 bases align to TRBD1. The length of the CDR3 is 14 residues. The V segment lost 1 base and the J segment 3 bases; nucleotides outside the gene matches: 1. CDR1 is DFQATT and CDR2 is SNEGSKA in the germline V gene (reference sequence). CDR3 residues: CSARGQGDNQPQHF. CDR3 nucleotides: TGCAGTGCTAGAGGACAGGGGGACAATCAGCCCCAGCATTTT.